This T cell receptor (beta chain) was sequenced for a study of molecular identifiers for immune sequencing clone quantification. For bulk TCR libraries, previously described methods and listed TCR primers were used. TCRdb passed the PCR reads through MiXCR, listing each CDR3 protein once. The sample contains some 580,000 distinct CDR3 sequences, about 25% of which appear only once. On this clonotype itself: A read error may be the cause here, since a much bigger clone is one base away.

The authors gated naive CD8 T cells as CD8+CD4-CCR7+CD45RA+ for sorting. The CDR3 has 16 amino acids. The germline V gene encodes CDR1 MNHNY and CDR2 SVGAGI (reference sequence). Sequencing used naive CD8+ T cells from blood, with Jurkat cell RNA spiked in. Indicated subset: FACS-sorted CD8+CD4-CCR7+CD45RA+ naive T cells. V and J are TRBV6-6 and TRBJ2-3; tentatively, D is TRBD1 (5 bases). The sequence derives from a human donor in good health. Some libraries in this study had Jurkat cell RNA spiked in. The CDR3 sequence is CANSWAQGSETDTQYF. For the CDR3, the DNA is TGTGCCAACAGTTGGGCTCAGGGAAGTGAGACAGATACGCAGTATTTT.